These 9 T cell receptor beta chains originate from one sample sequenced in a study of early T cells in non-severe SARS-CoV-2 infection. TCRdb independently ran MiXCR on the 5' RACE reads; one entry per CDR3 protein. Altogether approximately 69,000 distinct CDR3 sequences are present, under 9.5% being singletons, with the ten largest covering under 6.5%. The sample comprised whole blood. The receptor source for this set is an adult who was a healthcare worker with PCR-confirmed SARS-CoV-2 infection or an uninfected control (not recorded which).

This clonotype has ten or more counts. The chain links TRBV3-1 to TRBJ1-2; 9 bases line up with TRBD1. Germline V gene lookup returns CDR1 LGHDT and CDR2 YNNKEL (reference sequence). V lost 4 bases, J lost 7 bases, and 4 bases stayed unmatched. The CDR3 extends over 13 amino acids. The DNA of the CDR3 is TGTGCCAGCAGCCCGACAGGGGGTCGTGGCTACACCTTC. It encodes CASSPTGGRGYTF.

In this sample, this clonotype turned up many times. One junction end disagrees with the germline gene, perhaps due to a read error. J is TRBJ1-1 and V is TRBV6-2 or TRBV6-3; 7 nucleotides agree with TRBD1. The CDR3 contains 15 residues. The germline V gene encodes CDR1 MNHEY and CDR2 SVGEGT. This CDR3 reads CASSFLQGSNPEAFF. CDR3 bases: TGTGCCAGCAGTTTTCTACAGGGGTCGAACCCTGAAGCTTTCTTT.

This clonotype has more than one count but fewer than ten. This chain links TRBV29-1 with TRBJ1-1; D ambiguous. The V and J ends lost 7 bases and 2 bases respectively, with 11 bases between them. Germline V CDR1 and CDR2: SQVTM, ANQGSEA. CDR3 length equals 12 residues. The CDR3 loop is CSGSQRNTEAFF. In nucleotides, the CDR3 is TGCAGCGGGAGCCAGCGAAACACTGAAGCTTTCTTT.

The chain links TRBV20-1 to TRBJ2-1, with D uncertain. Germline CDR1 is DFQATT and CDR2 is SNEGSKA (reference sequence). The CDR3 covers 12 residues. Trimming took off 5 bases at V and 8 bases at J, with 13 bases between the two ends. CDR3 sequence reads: CSASPQWDEQFF. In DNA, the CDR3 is TGCAGTGCTTCCCCTCAGTGGGATGAGCAGTTCTTC.

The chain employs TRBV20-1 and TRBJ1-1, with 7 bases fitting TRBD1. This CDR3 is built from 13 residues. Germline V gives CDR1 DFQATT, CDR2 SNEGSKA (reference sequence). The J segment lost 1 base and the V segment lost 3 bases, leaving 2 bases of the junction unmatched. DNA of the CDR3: TGCAGTGCTAGGGGACAGTCGAACACTGAAGCTTTCTTT. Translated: CSARGQSNTEAFF.

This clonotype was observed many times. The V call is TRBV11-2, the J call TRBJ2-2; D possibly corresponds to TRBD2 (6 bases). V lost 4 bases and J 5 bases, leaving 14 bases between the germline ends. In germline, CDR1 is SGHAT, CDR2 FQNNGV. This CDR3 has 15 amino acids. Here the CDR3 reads CASSSGLRRTGELFF. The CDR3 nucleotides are TGTGCCAGCAGCTCCGGACTACGCAGGACCGGGGAGCTGTTTTTT.

The CDR3 DNA reads TGTGCCATCAGTGAGTCCAGGACTTGGAGCTCCTACGAGCAGTACTTC. It specifies CAISESRTWSSYEQYF. V and J are TRBV10-3 and TRBJ2-7; TRBD2 might be the D (5 bases). The germline CDR1 and CDR2 sequences are ENHRY and SYGVKD. The V end lost 0 bases, the J end lost 0 bases, and 12 bases lay between the germline ends. This CDR3 spans 16 amino acids.

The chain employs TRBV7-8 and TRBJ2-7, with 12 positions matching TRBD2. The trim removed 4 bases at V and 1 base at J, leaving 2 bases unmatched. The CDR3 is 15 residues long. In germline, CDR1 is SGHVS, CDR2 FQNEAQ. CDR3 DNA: TGTGCCAGCAGCTCCGGGACTAGCGGGTCCTACGAGCAGTACTTC. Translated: CASSSGTSGSYEQYF.

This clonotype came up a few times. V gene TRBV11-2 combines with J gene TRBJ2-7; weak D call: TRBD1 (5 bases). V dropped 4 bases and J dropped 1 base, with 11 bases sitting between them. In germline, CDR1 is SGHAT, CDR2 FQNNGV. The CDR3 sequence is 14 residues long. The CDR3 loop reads CASSSSRASYEQYF. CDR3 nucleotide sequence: TGTGCCAGCAGCTCATCCAGGGCTTCCTACGAGCAGTACTTC.